The next 29 T cell receptor beta chains were all read from a single sample in a study of CD8 T cells in Susac syndrome. The authors reverse transcribed about 0.45 to 1 ug RNA with random hexamers. In TCRdb, the immunoSEQ multiplex PCR reads were re-called with MiXCR into one record per CDR3 protein. The sample shows 200,000 to 300,000 distinct CDR3 sequences, about 95% of them seen only once. Sequencing was carried out using CD4+ T cells from PBMCs. These receptors came from a human donor with Susac syndrome.

The chain couples TRBV28 to TRBJ2-3; tentative D call: TRBD2 (5 bases). The CDR3 is made up of 14 amino acids. Germline V gives CDR1 MDHEN, CDR2 SYDVKM. V lost 4 bases and J lost 6, with 14 bases in between. The CDR3 sequence: CASSSSREGDTQYF. The CDR3 DNA reads TGTGCCAGCAGTTCGTCACGGGAAGGGGATACGCAGTATTTT.

In DNA, the CDR3 is TGTGCCAGCAGTGACCCCCCGAGACAGGGTCACTCCTACGAGCAGTACTTC. It codes for CASSDPPRQGHSYEQYF. This chain uses TRBV6-4 with TRBJ2-7, with TRBD1 matching over 7 bases. The CDR3 spans 17 residues. The trim removed 2 bases at V and 0 bases at J, leaving 10 bases unmatched. From germline, CDR1 is MRHNA and CDR2 SNTAGT.

V gene TRBV11-2 combines with J gene TRBJ2-1; TRBD2 might be the D (6 bases). Trimming removed 8 bases from V and 0 bases from J, with 8 bases in between. The germline V gene encodes CDR1 SGHAT and CDR2 FQNNGV. This CDR3 has 13 residues. The CDR3 is CASSGVSYNEQFF. CDR3 nucleotide sequence: TGTGCCAGCTCGGGAGTCTCCTACAATGAGCAGTTCTTC.

Regarding this clonotype: Mismatch with germline at one junction end may stem from a read error. In DNA, the CDR3 is TGCAGCGTAATGGACGCGAAGACCGGGGAGCTGTTTTTT. It translates to CSVMDAKTGELFF. The chain uses TRBV29-1 and TRBJ2-2, with D uncertain. Germline V CDR1 and CDR2: SQVTM, ANQGSEA. This CDR3 region has 13 residues.

A single count supports this clonotype. This rearrangement joins TRBV29-1 to TRBJ2-1; the D gene is possibly TRBD1 (5 bases). In germline, CDR1 is SQVTM, CDR2 ANQGSEA. Trimming took 4 bases from V and 4 from J, leaving 14 bases between them. The CDR3 spans 14 residues. The CDR3 protein is CSVGGGSPYNEQFF. The CDR3, as DNA: TGCAGCGTTGGGGGCGGCTCGCCTTACAATGAGCAGTTCTTC.

Points on this clonotype: At one boundary the junction diverges from the germline segment, which might be a read error. The chain uses TRBV2 and TRBJ1-3; TRBD1 might be the D (5 bases). CDR1 is SNHLY and CDR2 is FYNNEI in the germline V gene. CDR3 length: 13 residues. In nucleotides, the CDR3 is TGTGCCAGCAGCGAAGAGGGGAGAAACACCATATATTTT. It specifies CASSEEGRNTIYF.

This chain joins TRBV6-5 and TRBJ1-1; the D is unclear. The V gene lost 9 bases and the J gene lost 6 bases, with 8 bases spanning the gap. The CDR3 sequence is 10 residues long. The germline V gene encodes CDR1 MNHEY and CDR2 SVGAGI. CDR3 residues: CARRVSEAFF. The CDR3 DNA follows: TGTGCCAGACGGGTCTCTGAAGCTTTCTTT.

V gene TRBV11-3 combines with J gene TRBJ2-7, with D possibly being TRBD2 (5 bases). Germline loops: CDR1 SGHNT, CDR2 YENEEA. With 4 bases removed from V and 3 bases from J, the gap between germline ends came to 10 bases. The CDR3 is 13 residues long. DNA for the CDR3: TGTGCCAGCAGCTCTCAAGGACTCTACGAGCAGTACTTC. Protein: CASSSQGLYEQYF.

In its sample, this clonotype was seen once. The CDR3 protein is CASRGGAGSYGYTF. As DNA, the CDR3 is TGTGCCAGCAGGGGGGGGGCCGGCTCCTATGGCTACACCTTC. This chain joins TRBV12-3 or TRBV12-4 and TRBJ1-2, with TRBD1 as a possible D gene (6 bases). V was trimmed by 6 bases and J by 4 bases, leaving 15 bases between them. The CDR3 consists of 14 residues.

This rearrangement joins TRBV2 to TRBJ2-5; 7 positions match TRBD2. The V gene's germline CDR1 is SNHLY and CDR2 FYNNEI. The CDR3 runs 16 residues. V gave up 7 bases and J gave up 6 bases; unmatched junction bases: 17. CDR3 in amino acids: CASTQRGAGSLKTQYF. CDR3 sequence (DNA): TGTGCCAGCACACAAAGGGGAGCGGGGTCTCTTAAGACCCAGTACTTC.

V and J are TRBV27 and TRBJ1-2; D uncertain. The CDR3 runs to 12 residues. Germline lookup yields CDR1 MNHEY and CDR2 SMNVEV (reference sequence). Trimming stripped 0 bases from V and 5 bases from J, with 4 bases between. The CDR3 DNA follows: TGTGCCAGCAGTTTATCCGGATATGGCTACACCTTC. Its protein product is CASSLSGYGYTF.

V and J are TRBV18 and TRBJ2-3; D unclear. V shed 3 bases and J shed 0 bases, with 7 bases lying between them. The CDR3 is made up of 14 amino acids. Germline V gene sequence: CDR1 KGHSH, CDR2 LQKENI. CDR3 sequence: CASSPTPSTDTQYF. CDR3 bases: TGTGCCAGCTCACCGACACCGAGCACAGATACGCAGTATTTT.

The rearrangement joins TRBV9 to TRBJ2-5; D possibly uses TRBD1 or TRBD2 (6 bases each). Germline loops: CDR1 SGDLS, CDR2 YYNGEE. This CDR3 is 15 amino acids long. Deletions cut 1 base from V and 4 bases from J, with 14 bases between. As DNA, the CDR3 is TGTGCCAGCAGCGTAAGGAGGGGGGTGGGAGAGACCCAGTACTTC. It specifies CASSVRRGVGETQYF.

The gene calls are TRBV15 and TRBJ2-1; 9 bases are a match to TRBD1. J gave up 6 bases and V 1 base, and 13 bases lay outside the gene matches. The CDR3 is made up of 18 amino acids. Germline values: CDR1 LNHNV, CDR2 YYDKDF (reference sequence). The CDR3 region is CATSRGLPGQGVSNEQFF. DNA of the CDR3: TGTGCCACCAGCAGAGGACTTCCGGGACAGGGAGTTTCCAATGAGCAGTTCTTC.

This rearrangement joins TRBV4-1 to TRBJ2-1, with D tentatively TRBD1 or TRBD2 (5 bases each). With 0 bases removed from V and 9 bases from J, the gap between germline ends came to 18 bases. The CDR3 contains 16 residues. Germline CDR1 MGHRA, CDR2 YSYEKL. DNA for the CDR3: TGCGCCAGCAGCCAAGAATCCGGGATCTTTCAGGGTGAGCAGTTCTTC. As protein: CASSQESGIFQGEQFF.

The rearrangement uses TRBV30 and TRBJ1-2; unclear D gene. The CDR3 runs to 15 residues. Germline CDR1 and CDR2: GTSNPN and SVGIG (reference sequence). Trimming pared 4 bases from V and 4 bases from J, leaving 19 bases between. The CDR3 is CAWTPGPKRGYGYTF. The DNA of the CDR3 is TGTGCCTGGACGCCCGGACCCAAACGCGGCTATGGCTACACCTTC.

CDR3 residues: CASSPGQGPLSGYTF. The CDR3 bases are TGTGCCAGTAGTCCCGGACAGGGACCTCTCTCTGGCTACACCTTC. The V gene is TRBV19, the J gene TRBJ1-2, with 8 bases lining up with TRBD1. Germline-derived CDR1 and CDR2 are LNHDA and SQIVND (reference sequence). J was trimmed by 7 bases and V by 5 bases; bases with no gene match: 12. This CDR3 has 15 residues.

In this sample, this clonotype turned up once. The genes are TRBV29-1 and TRBJ2-7, with 7 nucleotides matching TRBD1. Trimming at V came to 0 bases and at J to 5 bases, leaving 7 bases not matched to a gene. This CDR3 comprises 14 residues. CDR1 SQVTM and CDR2 ANQGSEA come from the germline V gene. CDR3 sequence: CSVEETGNRNEQYF. The CDR3 nucleotides read TGCAGCGTTGAAGAGACAGGGAACCGAAACGAGCAGTACTTC.

The V and J genes are TRBV7-9 and TRBJ2-7; D unresolved. V was clipped by 2 bases and J by 0 bases, with 11 bases between them. Germline V gives CDR1 SEHNR, CDR2 FQNEAQ (reference sequence). The CDR3 runs 15 residues. CDR3 nucleotide sequence: TGTGCCAGCAGCTTATTCCCCAGGAGCTCCTACGAGCAGTACTTC. Protein product: CASSLFPRSSYEQYF. Full variable domain (rest looked up from reference TRBV7-9 and TRBJ2-7): DTGVSQNPRHKITKRGQNVTFRCDPISEHNRLYWYRQTLGQGPEFLTYFQNEAQLEKSRLLSDRFSAERPKGSFSTLEIQRTEQGDSAMYLCASSLFPRSSYEQYFGPGTRLTVT.

The chain joins TRBV7-2 to TRBJ2-3; weak D call: TRBD2 (6 bases). Per the germline V gene, CDR1 is SGHTA and CDR2 is FQGNSA. CDR3 length equals 13 residues. Trimming shortened V by 6 bases and J by 3 bases, and 10 bases separated the two germline ends. CDR3 region: CASRGGRTDTQYF. In DNA, the CDR3 is TGTGCCAGCAGGGGGGGTAGGACAGATACGCAGTATTTT.

The V gene is TRBV4-1, the J gene TRBJ1-1, with D uncertain. The germline V and J ends were trimmed by 0 bases and 0 bases, with 17 bases remaining between them. Germline assignment: CDR1 MGHRA and CDR2 YSYEKL. This CDR3 spans 18 amino acids. CDR3 sequence: CASSQETGRDWMNTEAFF. The CDR3 DNA sequence: TGCGCCAGCAGCCAAGAGACCGGCCGGGATTGGATGAACACTGAAGCTTTCTTT.

The CDR3 reads CASSHQTGSHTEAFF. For the CDR3, the DNA is TGTGCCAGCAGCCACCAGACAGGGAGCCACACTGAAGCTTTCTTT. The chain employs TRBV3-1 and TRBJ1-1; 7 nucleotides line up with TRBD1. Germline V gene sequence: CDR1 LGHDT, CDR2 YNNKEL (reference sequence). The CDR3 is 15 amino acids. The V gene end was trimmed by 3 bases and the J gene end by 3 bases; junction bases not matched to a gene: 7.

J is TRBJ2-7 and V is TRBV28; D is unresolved. This CDR3 has 14 amino acids. Germline assignment: CDR1 MDHEN and CDR2 SYDVKM. V was shortened by 2 bases and J by 3 bases, with 11 bases between the two germline ends. DNA for the CDR3: TGTGCCAGCAGTTTAGACGGGCCGATCTACGAGCAGTACTTC. Protein: CASSLDGPIYEQYF.

The chain is built from TRBV20-1 and TRBJ1-1; D remains ambiguous. This CDR3 is 14 amino acids long. V dropped 4 bases and J dropped 0 bases, with 12 bases sitting between them. Looked up from germline, CDR1 is DFQATT and CDR2 is SNEGSKA (reference sequence). CDR3 coding DNA: TGCAGTGCTACCCTGGGGAGTATGAACACTGAAGCTTTCTTT. This gives the protein CSATLGSMNTEAFF.

The count of this clonotype is one. The chain couples TRBV3-1 to TRBJ1-1; no reliable D call. The germline CDR1 and CDR2 sequences are LGHDT and YNNKEL (reference sequence). Trimming took 5 bases from V and 0 from J, leaving 13 bases between them. CDR3 length equals 15 residues. The CDR3 loop reads CASSSSTRVNTEAFF. In DNA, the CDR3 is TGTGCCAGCAGCTCTTCGACGAGGGTGAACACTGAAGCTTTCTTT.

This sequence joins TRBV30 and TRBJ2-7; 7 nucleotides line up with TRBD2. The CDR3 length is 13 residues. The ends lost 2 bases at V and 2 bases at J; junction bases unmatched: 3. CDR1 is GTSNPN, CDR2 SVGIG, per germline (reference sequence). CDR3 DNA: TGTGCCTGGAGTAGCGGGGATGCCTACGAGCAGTACTTC. It specifies CAWSSGDAYEQYF.

The J gene is TRBJ2-5, the V gene TRBV7-3; D is possibly TRBD2 (7 bases). Trimming removed 2 bases from V and 2 bases from J, with 15 bases in between. CDR3 length equals 16 residues. The germline V gene has CDR1 SGHTA and CDR2 FQGTGA. CDR3 amino acids: CASSLFGGDIQETQYF. CDR3 coding DNA: TGTGCCAGCAGCTTATTTGGGGGGGACATACAAGAGACCCAGTACTTC.

The rearrangement links TRBV30 to TRBJ1-2; D gene unclear. V was cut by 0 bases and J by 8 bases, with 13 bases left in between. Germline V lookup: CDR1 GTSNPN, CDR2 SVGIG (reference sequence). The CDR3 has 13 residues. DNA for the CDR3: TGTGCCTGGAGTGTACACTCGCCGGAGGGCTACACCTTC. Its protein is CAWSVHSPEGYTF.

A word on this clonotype: At one end, the junction sequence differs from germline, possibly due to a read error. The V call is TRBV2, the J call TRBJ2-5, with D uncertain. Looked up from germline, CDR1 is SNHLY and CDR2 is FYNNEI. The CDR3 has 11 amino acids. CDR3 in amino acids: CASSESSPVLF. The CDR3 nucleotides are TGTGCCAGCAGTGAATCATCCCCAGTCCTTTTC.